This T cell receptor beta chain was recovered during a study of shared clonotypes between healthy human individuals. Study-wide results and caveats: Non-shared clonotypes displayed generation probabilities falling below those of clonotypes present in all four donors.

On this clone itself: Antigen unknown.

Repertoires were generated with immunoSEQ multiplex PCR, while TCRdb's copy carries only in-frame clones and drops some. The sample lists 1,400,000 or so clones; approximately 98.5% were seen once. The sequenced sample consisted of naive CD4+ T cells sorted from blood. Indicated subset: CD45RA+ positively selected. The source is a man younger than 45 in good health.

The CDR3 nucleotides read TGTGCTACTAGCGAAACAGGCACAGATACGCAGTATTTT. Translation: CATSETGTDTQYF. V gene TRBV25-1 combines with J gene TRBJ2-3; 7 nucleotides align to TRBD2. The germline V gene encodes CDR1 MGHDK and CDR2 SYGVNS. The CDR3 is 13 amino acids.